These 20 T cell receptor beta chains share one sample of origin, sequenced in a study of cytomegalovirus exposure and HLA in healthy donors. Primers for the PCR totalled 60 Vbeta and 13 Jbeta. The assay was immunoSEQ multiplex PCR, and TCRdb's table has in-frame clones only and misses some. The data show roughly 110,000 clones, with 75% seen just once and more than 2.5% held by the top ten. The sequenced sample consisted of PBMCs. All receptors come from a male donor in good health and CMV-seropositive.

The J gene is TRBJ2-7, the V gene TRBV11-2, with TRBD2 as a possible D gene (6 bases). The CDR3 is 14 amino acids. The V and J ends lost 5 bases and 2 bases respectively, with 13 bases between them. Germline V gene data show CDR1 as SGHAT and CDR2 as FQNNGV. CDR3 in DNA: TGTGCCAGCAGCCCCTCAGCGGGTCCCTACGAGCAGTACTTC. Translating gives CASSPSAGPYEQYF.

V and J are TRBV7-9 and TRBJ2-3, with TRBD2 matching over 7 bases. The CDR3 has 14 residues. Losses at the gene ends were 5 bases for V and 2 bases for J; bases not matched to a gene: 4. Germline CDR1 and CDR2: SEHNR and FQNEAQ (reference sequence). The CDR3 loop reads CASSRRDYTDTQYF. DNA of the CDR3: TGTGCCAGCAGCCGAAGGGACTACACAGATACGCAGTATTTT.

V gene TRBV20-1 combines with J gene TRBJ2-1; a possible D gene is TRBD1 (6 bases). The CDR3 loop spans 11 amino acids. CDR1 is DFQATT and CDR2 is SNEGSKA in the germline V gene (reference sequence). Trimming pared 6 bases from V and 9 bases from J, leaving 12 bases between. The CDR3 is CSAGRDTEQFF. Here the CDR3 DNA reads TGCAGTGCCGGAAGGGACACTGAGCAGTTCTTC.

The rearrangement joins TRBV5-4 to TRBJ2-7; TRBD2 agrees at 7 bases. From germline, CDR1 is SGHNT and CDR2 YYREEE (reference sequence). There are 12 residues in the CDR3. Trimming cost V 4 bases and J 4 bases; bases outside gene matches: 2. The CDR3 nucleotides are TGTGCCAGCAGCGGGGGGGGTTACGAGCAGTACTTC. Protein product: CASSGGGYEQYF.

This clone occurred a few times. The chain is built from TRBV5-1 and TRBJ1-4; 10 bases match TRBD1. Per germline, CDR1 SGHRS and CDR2 YFSETQ. J gave up 0 bases and V 7 bases, and 3 bases lay outside the gene matches. The CDR3 is made up of 15 amino acids. CDR3 nucleotide sequence: TGCGCCAGCGGGACAGGGGTGGCAACTAATGAAAAACTGTTTTTT. Translating gives CASGTGVATNEKLFF. The full variable domain, completed using reference TRBV5-1 and TRBJ1-4, is KAGVTQTPRYLIKTRGQQVTLSCSPISGHRSVSWYQQTPGQGLQFLFEYFSETQRNKGNFPGRFSGRQFSNSRSEMNVSTLELGDSALYLCASGTGVATNEKLFFGSGTQLSVL.

This clone was detected once. This chain joins TRBV5-6 and TRBJ2-4; D perhaps matches TRBD1 (5 bases). The germline gives CDR1 SGHDT, CDR2 YYEEEE. Between the trimmed V and J ends, which lost 5 bases and 3 bases, there was a span of 12 bases. CDR3 length equals 14 residues. In DNA form, the CDR3 reads TGTGCCAGCAGTCTTCGACAGTACAAAAACATTCAGTACTTC. It codes for CASSLRQYKNIQYF.

This chain connects TRBV7-2 to TRBJ1-5, with 7 nucleotides matching TRBD1. J was trimmed by 0 bases and V by 5 bases; bases with no gene match: 13. Germline V gene data show CDR1 as SGHTA and CDR2 as FQGNSA. The CDR3 has 18 amino acids. In DNA, the CDR3 is TGTGCCAGCAGCCTTGGACGGAGAGGGGGCTATAGCAATCAGCCCCAGCATTTT. Translation: CASSLGRRGGYSNQPQHF.

This chain links TRBV7-6 with TRBJ1-2; the D gene is possibly TRBD1 (6 bases). The V gene's germline CDR1 is SGHVS and CDR2 FNYEAQ. Trimming shortened V by 5 bases and J by 6 bases, and 16 bases separated the two germline ends. This CDR3 has 14 residues. CDR3 nucleotide sequence: TGTGCCAGCAGCCGAACCTCGGGGGGCGATGGCTACACCTTC. Amino acid sequence: CASSRTSGGDGYTF.

The chain recombines TRBV19 with TRBJ1-1, with 8 bases fitting TRBD1. With 4 bases clipped from V and 1 base from J, the junction kept 2 bases outside the gene matches. This CDR3 is built from 14 residues. Germline assignment: CDR1 LNHDA and CDR2 SQIVND (reference sequence). CDR3 DNA: TGTGCCAGTAGTACCAGGGGGCAGAACACTGAAGCTTTCTTT. Residues: CASSTRGQNTEAFF.

The chain joins TRBV18 to TRBJ2-1; weak D call: TRBD2 (7 bases). Germline CDR1 is KGHSH and CDR2 is LQKENI. The germline V and J ends were trimmed by 2 bases and 4 bases, with 15 bases remaining between them. The CDR3 runs to 16 residues. CDR3 protein: CASSPGGGSKYNEQFF. CDR3 in DNA: TGTGCCAGCTCACCAGGGGGCGGGAGTAAGTACAATGAGCAGTTCTTC.

The rearrangement uses TRBV5-6 and TRBJ1-5; D ambiguous. The CDR3 extends over 14 amino acids. V lost 0 bases and J 8 bases, leaving 12 bases between the germline ends. CDR1 is SGHDT and CDR2 is YYEEEE in the germline V gene. The CDR3 loop reads CASSLGSRVEPQHF. As DNA, the CDR3 is TGTGCCAGCAGCTTGGGGTCCCGGGTTGAGCCCCAGCATTTT. The whole variable domain, filled in from reference TRBV5-6 and TRBJ1-5, reads DAGVTQSPTHLIKTRGQQVTLRCSPKSGHDTVSWYQQALGQGPQFIFQYYEEEERQRGNFPDRFSGHQFPNYSSELNVNALLLGDSALYLCASSLGSRVEPQHFGDGTRLSIL.

This clone occurred a few times. The chain uses TRBV7-2 and TRBJ1-2; D is undetermined. Germline V gene data show CDR1 as SGHTA and CDR2 as FQGNSA. V was cut by 4 bases and J by 1 base, with 22 bases left in between. The CDR3 is made up of 18 amino acids. Here the CDR3 DNA reads TGTGCCAGCAGCTCTGCATTAAACCCCCGGGTGATTAACTATGGCTACACCTTC. Translation gives CASSSALNPRVINYGYTF.

This clone has more than one count but fewer than ten. CDR3 loop: CASTGQGKGYTF. Here the CDR3 DNA reads TGTGCCAGCACGGGACAGGGGAAAGGCTACACCTTC. The chain is built from TRBV28 and TRBJ1-2; TRBD1 aligns across 10 bases. CDR3 length: 12 residues. The germline gives CDR1 MDHEN, CDR2 SYDVKM. With 7 bases clipped from V and 8 bases from J, the junction kept 4 bases outside the gene matches.

This clone was seen more than once but under ten times. The chain employs TRBV5-4 and TRBJ2-1, with a tentative D call TRBD1 (6 bases). From germline, CDR1 is SGHNT and CDR2 YYREEE (reference sequence). Deletions cut 4 bases from V and 4 bases from J, with 15 bases between. The CDR3 extends over 15 amino acids. CDR3 protein: CASSQGHTLYNEQFF. The CDR3 nucleotides are TGTGCCAGCAGCCAGGGACACACCCTTTACAATGAGCAGTTCTTC. Based on the CDR3 plus reference TRBV5-4 and TRBJ2-1, the full variable domain is ETGVTQSPTHLIKTRGQQVTLRCSSQSGHNTVSWYQQALGQGPQFIFQYYREEENGRGNFPPRFSGLQFPNYSSELNVNALELDDSALYLCASSQGHTLYNEQFFGPGTRLTVL.

This chain links TRBV5-6 with TRBJ1-5, with D possibly being TRBD1 (6 bases). V lost 4 bases, J lost 0 bases, and 14 bases lay in between. Looked up from germline, CDR1 is SGHDT and CDR2 is YYEEEE. This CDR3 is 16 amino acids long. CDR3 bases: TGTGCCAGCAGCCGAGGGACACCCGATAGCAATCAGCCCCAGCATTTT. Amino acids: CASSRGTPDSNQPQHF.

V usage is TRBV28 and J usage is TRBJ1-1, with 7 bases identical to TRBD1. The germline V gene encodes CDR1 MDHEN and CDR2 SYDVKM. With 2 bases clipped from V and 4 bases from J, the junction kept 19 bases outside the gene matches. The CDR3 runs to 19 residues. CDR3 in amino acids: CASSLPVAGDSENPTEAFF. The CDR3 nucleotides read TGTGCCAGCAGTTTACCCGTGGCCGGGGACAGCGAAAACCCCACTGAAGCTTTCTTT.

The chain links TRBV10-3 to TRBJ2-3; D ambiguous. Deletions cut 2 bases from V and 2 bases from J, with 11 bases between. The CDR3 has 15 amino acids. Germline CDR1 and CDR2: ENHRY and SYGVKD. CDR3 protein: CAISEPQAYTDTQYF. As DNA, the CDR3 is TGTGCCATCAGTGAGCCGCAGGCCTACACAGATACGCAGTATTTT.

This clone was counted once. The V call is TRBV27, the J call TRBJ1-4; TRBD1 agrees at 7 bases. The CDR3 covers 14 residues. Trimming cost V 2 bases and J 9 bases; bases outside gene matches: 6. Germline values: CDR1 MNHEY, CDR2 SMNVEV (reference sequence). In DNA, the CDR3 is TGTGCCAGCAGTTTACAACAGGGGAGGAAAAAACTGTTTTTT. Protein sequence: CASSLQQGRKKLFF.

This clone was observed a single time. V gene TRBV6-6 combines with J gene TRBJ2-6, with a tentative D call TRBD1 (5 bases). Germline loops: CDR1 MNHNY, CDR2 SVGAGI (reference sequence). CDR3 length equals 16 residues. Trimming took off 2 bases at V and 0 bases at J, with 8 bases between the two ends. The CDR3 loop reads CASSYPDSSGANVLTF. DNA for the CDR3: TGTGCCAGCAGTTACCCTGACAGCTCTGGGGCCAACGTCCTGACTTTC.

The chain is built from TRBV7-9 and TRBJ2-3; the match to TRBD2 covers 8 bases. Unmatched junction bases numbered 7, after V lost 5 bases and J lost 3 bases. The germline CDR1 and CDR2 sequences are SEHNR and FQNEAQ (reference sequence). This CDR3 has 15 residues. DNA of the CDR3: TGTGCCAGCAGCATGAGTAGCGGGGTTACAGATACGCAGTATTTT. It yields the protein CASSMSSGVTDTQYF.